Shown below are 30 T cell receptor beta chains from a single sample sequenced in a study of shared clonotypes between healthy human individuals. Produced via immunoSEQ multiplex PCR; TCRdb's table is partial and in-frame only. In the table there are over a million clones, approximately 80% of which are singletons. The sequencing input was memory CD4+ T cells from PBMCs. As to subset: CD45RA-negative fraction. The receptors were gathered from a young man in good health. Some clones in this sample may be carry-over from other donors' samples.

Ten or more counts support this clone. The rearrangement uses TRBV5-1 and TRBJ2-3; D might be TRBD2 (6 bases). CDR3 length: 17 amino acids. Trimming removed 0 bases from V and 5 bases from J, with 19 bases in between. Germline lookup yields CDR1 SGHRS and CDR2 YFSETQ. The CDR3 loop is CASSLGLVGSGGDTQYF. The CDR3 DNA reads TGCGCCAGCAGCTTGGGGTTAGTCGGGAGTGGAGGAGATACGCAGTATTTT.

The CDR3 nucleotides are TGTGCCAGCCGCGGGCAGGGGCTTGAGGGGGGGACCCAGTACTTC. Its translation: CASRGQGLEGGTQYF. This chain links TRBV4-2 with TRBJ2-5, with D perhaps assigned TRBD1 or TRBD2 (6 bases each). Germline loops: CDR1 LGHNA, CDR2 YNFKEQ. V was pared by 8 bases and J by 7 bases, with 23 bases between. The CDR3 spans 15 residues.

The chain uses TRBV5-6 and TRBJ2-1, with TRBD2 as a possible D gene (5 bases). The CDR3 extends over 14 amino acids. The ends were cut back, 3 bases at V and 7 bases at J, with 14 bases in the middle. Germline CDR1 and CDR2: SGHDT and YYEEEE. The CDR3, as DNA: TGTGCCAGCAGCTCGGGCACTAGTCTTAATGAGCAGTTCTTC. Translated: CASSSGTSLNEQFF. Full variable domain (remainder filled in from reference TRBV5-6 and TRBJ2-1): DAGVTQSPTHLIKTRGQQVTLRCSPKSGHDTVSWYQQALGQGPQFIFQYYEEEERQRGNFPDRFSGHQFPNYSSELNVNALLLGDSALYLCASSSGTSLNEQFFGPGTRLTVL.

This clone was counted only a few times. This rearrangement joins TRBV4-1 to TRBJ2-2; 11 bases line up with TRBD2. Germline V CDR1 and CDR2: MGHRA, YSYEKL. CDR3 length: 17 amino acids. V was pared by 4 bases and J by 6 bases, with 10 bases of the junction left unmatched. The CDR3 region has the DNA TGCGCCAGCAGCCCCACTGGGGTAGCGGGAGGGGCCGGGGAGCTGTTTTTT. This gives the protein CASSPTGVAGGAGELFF.

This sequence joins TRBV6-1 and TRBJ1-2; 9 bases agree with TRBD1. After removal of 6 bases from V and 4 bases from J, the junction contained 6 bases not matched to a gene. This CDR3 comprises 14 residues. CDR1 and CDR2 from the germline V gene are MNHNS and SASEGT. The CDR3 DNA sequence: TGTGCCAGCAGAGTGGGACAGGGCCCCTATGGCTACACCTTC. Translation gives CASRVGQGPYGYTF.

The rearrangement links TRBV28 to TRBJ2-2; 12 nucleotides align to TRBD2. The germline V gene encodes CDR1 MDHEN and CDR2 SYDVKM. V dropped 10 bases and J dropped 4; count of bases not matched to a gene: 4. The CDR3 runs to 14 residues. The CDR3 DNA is TGTGCCACCCAACTAGCGGGAGGCACCGGGGAGCTGTTTTTT. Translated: CATQLAGGTGELFF.

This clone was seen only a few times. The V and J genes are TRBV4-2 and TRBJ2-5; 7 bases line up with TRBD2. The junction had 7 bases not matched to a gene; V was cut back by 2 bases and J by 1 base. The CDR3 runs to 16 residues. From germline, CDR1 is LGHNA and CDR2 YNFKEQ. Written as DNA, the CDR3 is TGTGCCAGCAGCCAAAACCCCGCTAGCGGCCAAGAGACCCAGTACTTC. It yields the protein CASSQNPASGQETQYF.

This CDR3 reads CASSPIRGQRSGANVLTF. CDR3 nucleotides: TGTGCCAGCAGCCCCATCCGGGGGCAGCGCTCTGGGGCCAACGTCCTGACTTTC. V gene TRBV7-8 combines with J gene TRBJ2-6; either TRBD1 or TRBD2 may fit D (6 bases each). This CDR3 contains 18 residues. V gave up 5 bases and J gave up 0 bases, with 17 bases separating them. CDR1 and CDR2 from the germline V gene are SGHVS and FQNEAQ. Using reference TRBV7-8 and TRBJ2-6 for the parts outside the CDR3, the full variable domain is GAGVSQSPRYKVAKRGQDVALRCDPISGHVSLFWYQQALGQGPEFLTYFQNEAQLDKSGLPSDRFFAERPEGSVSTLKIQRTQQEDSAVYLCASSPIRGQRSGANVLTFGAGSRLTVL.

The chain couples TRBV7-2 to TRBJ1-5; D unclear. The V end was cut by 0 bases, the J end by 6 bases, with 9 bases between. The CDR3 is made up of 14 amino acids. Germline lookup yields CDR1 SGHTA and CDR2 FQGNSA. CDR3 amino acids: CASSLATWGQPQHF. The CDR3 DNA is TGTGCCAGCAGCTTAGCTACGTGGGGTCAGCCCCAGCATTTT.

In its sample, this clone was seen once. For the CDR3, the DNA is TGCGCCAGCAGCTTTTCCACCGGGACAGGGGCGACCTCCTACGAGCAGTACTTC. Amino acids: CASSFSTGTGATSYEQYF. The chain recombines TRBV5-1 with TRBJ2-7; 10 positions agree with TRBD1. With V trimmed by 2 bases and J by 0 bases, 11 bases remained unmatched. The CDR3 consists of 18 residues. The germline V gene encodes CDR1 SGHRS and CDR2 YFSETQ.

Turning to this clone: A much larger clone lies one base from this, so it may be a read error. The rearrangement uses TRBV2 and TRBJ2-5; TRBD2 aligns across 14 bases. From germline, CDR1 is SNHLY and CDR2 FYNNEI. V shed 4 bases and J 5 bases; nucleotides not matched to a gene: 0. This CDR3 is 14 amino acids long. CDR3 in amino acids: CASSGTSGRETQYF. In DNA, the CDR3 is TGTGCCAGCAGTGGGACTAGCGGGAGGGAGACCCAGTACTTC.

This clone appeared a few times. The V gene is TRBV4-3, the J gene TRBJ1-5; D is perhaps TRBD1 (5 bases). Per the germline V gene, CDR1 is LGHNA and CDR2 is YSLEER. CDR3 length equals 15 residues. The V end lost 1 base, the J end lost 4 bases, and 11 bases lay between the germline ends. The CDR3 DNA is TGCGCCAGCAGCCAAGGTCAGGGTCGGAATCAGCCCCAGCATTTT. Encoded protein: CASSQGQGRNQPQHF.

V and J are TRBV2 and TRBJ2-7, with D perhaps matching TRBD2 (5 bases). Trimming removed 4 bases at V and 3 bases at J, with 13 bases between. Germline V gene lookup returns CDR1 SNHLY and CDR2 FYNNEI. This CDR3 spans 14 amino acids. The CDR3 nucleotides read TGTGCCAGCAGTGCCAGTCTCGCGGGCTACGAGCAGTACTTC. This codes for CASSASLAGYEQYF.

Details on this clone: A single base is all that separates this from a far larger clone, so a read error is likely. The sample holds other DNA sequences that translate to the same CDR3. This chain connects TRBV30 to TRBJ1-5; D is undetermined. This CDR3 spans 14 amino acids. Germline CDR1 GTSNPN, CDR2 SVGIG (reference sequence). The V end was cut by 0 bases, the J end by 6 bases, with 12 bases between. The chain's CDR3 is CAWSVRTGGQPQHF. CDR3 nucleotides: TGTGCCTGGAGTGTACGGACGGGAGGTCAGCCCCAGCATTTT.

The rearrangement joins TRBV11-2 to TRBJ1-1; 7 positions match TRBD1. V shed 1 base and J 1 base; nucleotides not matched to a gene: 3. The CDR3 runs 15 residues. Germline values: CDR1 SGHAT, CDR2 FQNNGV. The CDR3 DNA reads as TGTGCCAGCAGCTTAGCGGGACAGAGGAACACTGAAGCTTTCTTT. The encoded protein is CASSLAGQRNTEAFF.

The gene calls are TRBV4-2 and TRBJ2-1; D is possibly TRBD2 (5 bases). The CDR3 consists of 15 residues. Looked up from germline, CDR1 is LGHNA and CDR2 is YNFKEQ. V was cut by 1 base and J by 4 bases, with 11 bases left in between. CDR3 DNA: TGTGCCAGCAGCCAAGTGGTGGACTCGTACAATGAGCAGTTCTTC. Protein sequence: CASSQVVDSYNEQFF.

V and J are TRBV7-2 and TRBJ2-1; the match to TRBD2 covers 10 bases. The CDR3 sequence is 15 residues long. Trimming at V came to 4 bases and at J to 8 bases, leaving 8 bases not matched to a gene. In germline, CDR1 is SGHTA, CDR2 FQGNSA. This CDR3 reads CASSSGTSGAHEQFF. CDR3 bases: TGTGCCAGCAGCTCGGGTACTAGCGGGGCGCATGAGCAGTTCTTC. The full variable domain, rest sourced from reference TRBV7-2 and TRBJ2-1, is GAGVSQSPSNKVTEKGKDVELRCDPISGHTALYWYRQSLGQGLEFLIYFQGNSAPDKSGLPSDRFSAERTGGSVSTLTIQRTQQEDSAVYLCASSSGTSGAHEQFFGPGTRLTVL.

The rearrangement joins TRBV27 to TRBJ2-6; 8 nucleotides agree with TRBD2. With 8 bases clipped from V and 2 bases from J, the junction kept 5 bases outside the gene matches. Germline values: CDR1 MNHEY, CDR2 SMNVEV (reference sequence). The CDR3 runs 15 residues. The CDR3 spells CASRSGGAGANVLTF. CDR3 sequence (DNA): TGTGCCAGCCGATCCGGGGGGGCTGGGGCCAACGTCCTGACTTTC.

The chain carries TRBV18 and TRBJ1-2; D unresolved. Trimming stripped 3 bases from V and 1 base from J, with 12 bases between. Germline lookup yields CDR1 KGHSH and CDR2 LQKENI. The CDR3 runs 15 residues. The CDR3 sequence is CASSPSPDFNYGYTF. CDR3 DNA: TGTGCCAGCTCACCTTCTCCAGACTTTAACTATGGCTACACCTTC.

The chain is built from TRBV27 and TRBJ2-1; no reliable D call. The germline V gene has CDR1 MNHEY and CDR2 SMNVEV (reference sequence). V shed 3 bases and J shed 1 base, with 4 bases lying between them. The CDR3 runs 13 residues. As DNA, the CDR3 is TGTGCCAGCAGTTTCCGTTCCTACAATGAGCAGTTCTTC. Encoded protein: CASSFRSYNEQFF.

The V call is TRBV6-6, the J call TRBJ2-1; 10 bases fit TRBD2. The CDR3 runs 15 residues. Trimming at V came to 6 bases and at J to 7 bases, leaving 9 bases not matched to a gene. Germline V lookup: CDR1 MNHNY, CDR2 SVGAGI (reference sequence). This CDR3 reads CASRELAGGINEQFF. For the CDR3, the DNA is TGTGCCAGCAGGGAATTAGCGGGAGGCATAAATGAGCAGTTCTTC.

CDR3 in DNA: TGCGCCAGCAGCCAGACAGCCGCTATTGGGGGAAGAGAGGACGAGCAGTACTTC. It encodes CASSQTAAIGGREDEQYF. J is TRBJ2-7 and V is TRBV4-1, with D perhaps TRBD1 or TRBD2 (5 bases each). There are 18 residues in the CDR3. V gave up 3 bases and J gave up 5 bases, with 26 bases separating them. The germline gives CDR1 MGHRA, CDR2 YSYEKL.

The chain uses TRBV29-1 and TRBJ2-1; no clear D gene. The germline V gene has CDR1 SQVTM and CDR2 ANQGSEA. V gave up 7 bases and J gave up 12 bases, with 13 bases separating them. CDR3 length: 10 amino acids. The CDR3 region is CSGSDGWQFF. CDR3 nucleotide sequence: TGCAGCGGGTCTGACGGATGGCAGTTCTTC.

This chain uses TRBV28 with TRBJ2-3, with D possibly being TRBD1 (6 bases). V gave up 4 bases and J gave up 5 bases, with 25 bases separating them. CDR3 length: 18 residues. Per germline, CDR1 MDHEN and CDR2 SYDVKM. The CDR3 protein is CASSSTDRIAKGGDTQYF. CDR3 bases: TGTGCCAGCAGTTCCACCGACAGGATAGCGAAAGGGGGAGATACGCAGTATTTT.

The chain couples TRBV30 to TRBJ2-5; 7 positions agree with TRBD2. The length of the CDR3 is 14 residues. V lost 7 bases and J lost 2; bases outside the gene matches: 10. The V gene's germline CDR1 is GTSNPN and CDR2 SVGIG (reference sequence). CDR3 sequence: CASDRGTTQETQYF. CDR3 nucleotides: TGTGCCTCCGACCGGGGGACTACACAAGAGACCCAGTACTTC.

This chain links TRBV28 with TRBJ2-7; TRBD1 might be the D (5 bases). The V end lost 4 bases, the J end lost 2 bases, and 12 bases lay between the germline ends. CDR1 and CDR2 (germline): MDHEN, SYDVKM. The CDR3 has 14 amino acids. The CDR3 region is CASSYQGRTYEQYF. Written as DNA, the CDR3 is TGTGCCAGCAGTTATCAGGGAAGAACCTACGAGCAGTACTTC.

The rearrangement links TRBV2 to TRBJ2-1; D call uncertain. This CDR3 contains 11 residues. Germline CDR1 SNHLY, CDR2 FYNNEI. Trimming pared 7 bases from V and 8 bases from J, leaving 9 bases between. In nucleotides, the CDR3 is TGTGCCAGCACAGTTAGGGATGAGCAGTTCTTC. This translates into CASTVRDEQFF.

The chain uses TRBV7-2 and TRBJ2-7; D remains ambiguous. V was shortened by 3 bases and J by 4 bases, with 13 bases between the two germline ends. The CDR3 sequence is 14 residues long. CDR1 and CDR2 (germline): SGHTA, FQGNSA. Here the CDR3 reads CASSFHGSVYEQYF. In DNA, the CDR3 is TGTGCCAGCAGCTTTCATGGGTCCGTATACGAGCAGTACTTC. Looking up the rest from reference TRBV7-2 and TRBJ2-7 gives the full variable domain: GAGVSQSPSNKVTEKGKDVELRCDPISGHTALYWYRQSLGQGLEFLIYFQGNSAPDKSGLPSDRFSAERTGGSVSTLTIQRTQQEDSAVYLCASSFHGSVYEQYFGPGTRLTVT.

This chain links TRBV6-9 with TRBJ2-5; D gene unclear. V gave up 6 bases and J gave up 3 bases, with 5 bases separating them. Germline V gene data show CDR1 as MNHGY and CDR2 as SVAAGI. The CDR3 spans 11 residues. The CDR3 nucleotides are TGTGCCAGCAGCCTCGAAGAGACCCAGTACTTC. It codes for CASSLEETQYF.

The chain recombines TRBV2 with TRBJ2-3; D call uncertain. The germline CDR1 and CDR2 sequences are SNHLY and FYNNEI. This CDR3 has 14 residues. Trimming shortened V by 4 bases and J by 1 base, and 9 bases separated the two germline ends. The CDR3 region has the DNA TGTGCCAGCAGTGGGAATTTGGGCACAGATACGCAGTATTTT. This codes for CASSGNLGTDTQYF. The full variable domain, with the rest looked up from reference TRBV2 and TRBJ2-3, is EPEVTQTPSHQVTQMGQEVILRCVPISNHLYFYWYRQILGQKVEFLVSFYNNEISEKSEIFDDQFSVERPDGSNFTLKIRSTKLEDSAMYFCASSGNLGTDTQYFGPGTRLTVL.